This T cell receptor (beta chain) was sequenced in a study of blood T cell repertoires in COVID-19. Study at large: Material from acute and convalescent COVID-19 was sourced from the United States, Italy and Spain. From T cells, B-cell-depleted T cells, or PBMCs came the material, which was cDNA or gDNA.

This clone was recorded once. The CDR3 runs to 16 residues. Germline values: CDR1 SGDLS, CDR2 YYNGEE. V lost 4 bases to trimming and J lost 10 bases; unmatched junction nucleotides: 16. Per the original methods: Nucleated cell number was recorded as an estimate derived from reference gene primer amplification. The table came from immunoSEQ multiplex PCR; TCRdb's copy has only in-frame clones and leaves some out. V and J calls and clone size are as listed in that table; D and trimming were resolved from the DNA. The sample contains 120,000 to 150,000 clones, around three quarters of which appear only once.

This sequence originates from a man older than 75 with acute or convalescent COVID-19. The J gene is TRBJ2-1, the V gene TRBV9; 8 bases map to TRBD1. The sequencing input was peripheral blood. DNA for the CDR3: TGTGCCAGCAGCCCCGCCGCCAGGGTAGGACAGGGAGAGCAGTTCTTC. Translation: CASSPAARVGQGEQFF.